These 27 T cell receptor beta chains came from one sample sequenced in a study of T cell responses to AZD1222 COVID-19 vaccine. Generated by immunoSEQ multiplex PCR, the TCRdb table keeps only in-frame clones and is missing some. The table has 100,000 or so clones, around 87% seen once; the top ten hold less than 3.5%. Specimen: peripheral blood, collected on day 0 of AZD1222 vaccination. Receptors were obtained from an adult in good health.

This chain connects TRBV7-7 to TRBJ1-4; D is perhaps TRBD1 (5 bases). Germline V CDR1 and CDR2: SSHAT, FNYEAQ (reference sequence). The CDR3 spans 15 residues. The germline V and J ends were trimmed by 0 bases and 3 bases, with 8 bases remaining between them. CDR3 in amino acids: CASSLAGTANEKLFF. CDR3 DNA: TGTGCCAGCAGCTTAGCGGGGACGGCTAATGAAAAACTGTTTTTT.

Written as DNA, the CDR3 is TGTGCCAGCAGCGTGCTACAGGATTTGAACACTGAAGCTTTCTTT. This encodes CASSVLQDLNTEAFF. This chain connects TRBV9 to TRBJ1-1; a weak D match, TRBD1 (5 bases). V lost 2 bases to trimming and J lost 0 bases, with 11 bases between them. Germline values: CDR1 SGDLS, CDR2 YYNGEE. CDR3 length: 15 amino acids.

The V and J genes are TRBV18 and TRBJ1-4, with 8 bases identical to TRBD1. With V trimmed by 5 bases and J by 7 bases, 6 bases remained unmatched. CDR3 length: 14 residues. CDR1 and CDR2 (germline): KGHSH, LQKENI. CDR3 sequence: CASSSGTGPEKLFF. DNA for the CDR3: TGTGCCAGCTCAAGCGGGACAGGCCCTGAAAAACTGTTTTTT.

J is TRBJ1-1 and V is TRBV19, with D unclear. The CDR3 consists of 15 residues. Germline V gene lookup returns CDR1 LNHDA and CDR2 SQIVND (reference sequence). V shed 6 bases and J shed 5 bases, with 19 bases lying between them. The CDR3 is CASSLLVRTGTEAFF. CDR3 nucleotide sequence: TGTGCCAGTAGCCTTTTAGTTCGTACGGGGACTGAAGCTTTCTTT.

The chain links TRBV7-2 to TRBJ1-3; possible D gene TRBD1, 6 bases. The CDR3 sequence is 17 residues long. The V and J ends lost 1 base and 0 bases respectively, with 13 bases between them. CDR1 is SGHTA and CDR2 is FQGNSA in the germline V gene. CDR3 protein: CASSLGGTSVSGNTIYF. The CDR3 DNA reads TGTGCCAGCAGCTTAGGTGGGACATCGGTCTCTGGAAACACCATATATTTT. The whole variable domain, filled in from reference TRBV7-2 and TRBJ1-3, reads GAGVSQSPSNKVTEKGKDVELRCDPISGHTALYWYRQSLGQGLEFLIYFQGNSAPDKSGLPSDRFSAERTGGSVSTLTIQRTQQEDSAVYLCASSLGGTSVSGNTIYFGEGSWLTVV.

This clone was counted a few times. This chain links TRBV19 with TRBJ2-7; D is unresolved. This CDR3 region has 13 residues. Germline loops: CDR1 LNHDA, CDR2 SQIVND (reference sequence). Trimming removed 4 bases at V and 6 bases at J, with 13 bases between. The CDR3, as DNA: TGTGCCAGTAGTAGTCGGCAGCTCGGCGAGCAGTACTTC. This encodes CASSSRQLGEQYF.

The rearrangement links TRBV29-1 to TRBJ2-1, with D perhaps being TRBD1 or TRBD2 (6 bases each). This CDR3 spans 14 amino acids. From germline, CDR1 is SQVTM and CDR2 ANQGSEA. The ends were cut back, 6 bases at V and 9 bases at J, with 21 bases in the middle. This CDR3 is CSVGGVDPGSEQFF. CDR3 bases: TGCAGCGTGGGGGGCGTGGACCCTGGAAGTGAGCAGTTCTTC.

The V and J genes are TRBV4-1 and TRBJ1-2; D gene ambiguous. CDR1 and CDR2 from the germline V gene are MGHRA and YSYEKL. This CDR3 has 13 residues. Trimming took 0 bases from V and 7 from J, leaving 9 bases between them. The CDR3 region has the DNA TGCGCCAGCAGCCAAGATCCCGGGCGTGGCTACACCTTC. Its translation is CASSQDPGRGYTF.

This clone was found once. The rearrangement uses TRBV7-9 and TRBJ1-2; D perhaps matches TRBD1 (5 bases). Germline lookup yields CDR1 SEHNR and CDR2 FQNEAQ (reference sequence). V lost 5 bases to trimming and J lost 3 bases, with 19 bases between them. The CDR3 sequence is 16 residues long. Here the CDR3 DNA reads TGTGCCAGCAGCCCTCAGGGATCAGGCGTCTACTATGGCTACACCTTC. Translated, it gives CASSPQGSGVYYGYTF.

This clone was picked up one time. CDR3 in amino acids: CASSPVTGTNNEQFF. The DNA for the CDR3 is TGTGCCAGCTCACCGGTGACCGGGACAAACAATGAGCAGTTCTTC. The chain links TRBV18 to TRBJ2-1, with D possibly matching TRBD1 (6 bases). Trimming pared 3 bases from V and 5 bases from J, leaving 14 bases between. The CDR3 is 15 residues long. Germline CDR1 reads KGHSH; CDR2 reads LQKENI.

The chain is built from TRBV7-2 and TRBJ1-1; D may be TRBD1 (5 bases). Trimming removed 5 bases at V and 6 bases at J, with 16 bases between. Germline V gives CDR1 SGHTA, CDR2 FQGNSA. The CDR3 length is 14 residues. Here the CDR3 DNA reads TGTGCCAGCAGCCCGGGACCTACAGCTCCTGAAGCTTTCTTT. This gives the protein CASSPGPTAPEAFF. Using reference TRBV7-2 and TRBJ1-1 for the parts outside the CDR3, the full variable domain is GAGVSQSPSNKVTEKGKDVELRCDPISGHTALYWYRQSLGQGLEFLIYFQGNSAPDKSGLPSDRFSAERTGGSVSTLTIQRTQQEDSAVYLCASSPGPTAPEAFFGQGTRLTVV.

This chain joins TRBV5-4 and TRBJ1-5; D is undetermined. Per germline, CDR1 SGHNT and CDR2 YYREEE (reference sequence). The V end lost 0 bases, the J end lost 1 base, and 5 bases lay between the germline ends. The CDR3 is 14 residues long. As DNA, the CDR3 is TGTGCCAGCAGCTTGGGTGGGAGCAATCAGCCCCAGCATTTT. This encodes CASSLGGSNQPQHF.

The chain carries TRBV3-1 (or the pseudogene TRBV3-2) and TRBJ1-1, with TRBD1 identical over 8 bases. Germline V lookup: CDR1 LGHDT, CDR2 YNNKEL (reference sequence). The CDR3 is 14 residues long. J was trimmed by 4 bases and V by 7 bases; bases with no gene match: 8. The CDR3 DNA sequence: TGTGCCAGCACCCTGACAGGGGAGGCCACTGAAGCTTTCTTT. Amino acid sequence: CASTLTGEATEAFF.

The chain joins TRBV5-4 to TRBJ2-7; TRBD2 aligns across 8 bases. Losses at the gene ends were 2 bases for V and 6 bases for J; bases not matched to a gene: 10. The CDR3 has 15 residues. Per germline, CDR1 SGHNT and CDR2 YYREEE (reference sequence). DNA for the CDR3: TGTGCCAGCAGCTTAGGTCGGGGGGGCATCCGCGAGCAGTACTTC. Its protein product is CASSLGRGGIREQYF. Using reference TRBV5-4 and TRBJ2-7 for the parts outside the CDR3, the full variable domain is ETGVTQSPTHLIKTRGQQVTLRCSSQSGHNTVSWYQQALGQGPQFIFQYYREEENGRGNFPPRFSGLQFPNYSSELNVNALELDDSALYLCASSLGRGGIREQYFGPGTRLTVT.

The genes are TRBV6-1 and TRBJ2-6; D not resolved. The CDR3 consists of 16 residues. The V end lost 0 bases, the J end lost 0 bases, and 6 bases lay between the germline ends. Germline assignment: CDR1 MNHNS and CDR2 SASEGT. The CDR3 here is CASSEARPSGANVLTF. The DNA of the CDR3 is TGTGCCAGCAGTGAAGCTCGGCCCTCTGGGGCCAACGTCCTGACTTTC.

The chain combines TRBV9 with TRBJ2-3, with no clear D. Germline V gives CDR1 SGDLS, CDR2 YYNGEE. Trimming took 4 bases from V and 1 from J, leaving 1 base between them. The length of the CDR3 is 11 residues. The CDR3 reads CASSRTDTQYF. CDR3 coding DNA: TGTGCCAGCAGCCGCACAGATACGCAGTATTTT.

The rearrangement uses TRBV6-6 and TRBJ1-2; TRBD1 agrees at 10 bases. CDR1 MNHNY and CDR2 SVGAGI come from the germline V gene (reference sequence). The junction had 4 bases not matched to a gene; V was cut back by 4 bases and J by 2 bases. The CDR3 is made up of 15 amino acids. The CDR3 DNA sequence: TGTGCCAGCAGTTCCACGACAGGGGGCAACTATGGCTACACCTTC. Its protein is CASSSTTGGNYGYTF.

The rearrangement links TRBV7-2 to TRBJ1-4; TRBD1 matches 8 bases. Germline V lookup: CDR1 SGHTA, CDR2 FQGNSA. V gave up 0 bases and J gave up 2 bases; unmatched junction bases: 2. The CDR3 has 16 amino acids. The CDR3 sequence: CASSLATGGTNEKLFF. The CDR3 DNA sequence: TGTGCCAGCAGCTTAGCTACAGGGGGGACTAATGAAAAACTGTTTTTT.

The chain has TRBV7-2 and TRBJ1-1; 9 bases are shared with TRBD1. V was pared by 3 bases and J by 4 bases, with 9 bases of the junction left unmatched. The CDR3 is made up of 16 amino acids. Germline loops: CDR1 SGHTA, CDR2 FQGNSA. The DNA of the CDR3 is TGTGCCAGCAGCTTGAGGGACAGGGACGGGCGCACTGAAGCTTTCTTT. This sequence encodes CASSLRDRDGRTEAFF.

The V call is TRBV15, the J call TRBJ1-3, with 8 bases matching TRBD1. Germline assignment: CDR1 LNHNV and CDR2 YYDKDF (reference sequence). V was pared by 0 bases and J by 0 bases, with 4 bases of the junction left unmatched. This CDR3 comprises 17 residues. The DNA of the CDR3 is TGTGCCACCAGCAGAGATGGGACAGGTCCCTCTGGAAACACCATATATTTT. Translation gives CATSRDGTGPSGNTIYF.

The rearrangement links TRBV5-1 to TRBJ2-5; D is unresolved. The CDR3 sequence is 14 residues long. Germline V gives CDR1 SGHRS, CDR2 YFSETQ. Trimming shortened V by 0 bases and J by 2 bases, and 8 bases separated the two germline ends. The CDR3 DNA follows: TGCGCCAGCAGCTTGGACGGCCGACAAGAGACCCAGTACTTC. The encoded protein is CASSLDGRQETQYF.

The chain uses TRBV4-1 and TRBJ1-1, with unresolved D. Germline V gives CDR1 MGHRA, CDR2 YSYEKL. Trimming took 0 bases from V and 3 from J, leaving 5 bases between them. The CDR3 spans 13 residues. The CDR3 here is CASSQDWDTEAFF. The CDR3 DNA is TGCGCCAGCAGCCAAGATTGGGACACTGAAGCTTTCTTT.

This chain joins TRBV7-2 and TRBJ1-2; TRBD1 is a possible D gene (5 bases). With 1 base removed from V and 2 bases from J, the gap between germline ends came to 5 bases. There are 13 residues in the CDR3. Germline V gives CDR1 SGHTA, CDR2 FQGNSA. In DNA, the CDR3 is TGTGCCAGCAGCTTAGGACAGAACTATGGCTACACCTTC. Translation gives CASSLGQNYGYTF.

This clone occurred a few times. The chain employs TRBV24-1 and TRBJ2-1; the match to TRBD2 covers 11 bases. J lost 7 bases, V lost 3 bases, and 7 bases had no gene match. CDR3 length: 16 amino acids. Germline V gene lookup returns CDR1 KGHDR and CDR2 SFDVKD. The CDR3 DNA follows: TGTGCCACCAGTGATATTAGCGGGGGGGCAAGTAATGAGCAGTTCTTC. This translates into CATSDISGGASNEQFF.

DNA of the CDR3: TGTGCCAGCAGCCCTAGCGGGGGGGTCACAGATACGCAGTATTTT. This gives the protein CASSPSGGVTDTQYF. The chain carries TRBV11-2 and TRBJ2-3; 12 nucleotides match TRBD2. The CDR3 runs 15 residues. The junction had 2 bases not matched to a gene; V was cut back by 5 bases and J by 2 bases. CDR1 is SGHAT and CDR2 is FQNNGV in the germline V gene.

The V gene is TRBV12-3 or TRBV12-4, the J gene TRBJ1-4; D gene unclear. Trimming left V 7 bases short and J 8 bases short, with 14 bases between. The CDR3 has 13 amino acids. In nucleotides, the CDR3 is TGTGCCAGCAAGGACCGGAATGGAGAAAAACTGTTTTTT. This codes for CASKDRNGEKLFF.

This chain joins TRBV6-2 or TRBV6-3 and TRBJ2-1, with a weak D call TRBD1 (6 bases). Germline assignment: CDR1 MNHEY and CDR2 SVGEGT. This CDR3 is 16 amino acids long. Trimming pared 2 bases from V and 6 bases from J, leaving 17 bases between. CDR3 sequence (DNA): TGTGCCAGCAGTTACCCCTACAGGGCTGGGGGCAATGAGCAGTTCTTC. This encodes CASSYPYRAGGNEQFF.